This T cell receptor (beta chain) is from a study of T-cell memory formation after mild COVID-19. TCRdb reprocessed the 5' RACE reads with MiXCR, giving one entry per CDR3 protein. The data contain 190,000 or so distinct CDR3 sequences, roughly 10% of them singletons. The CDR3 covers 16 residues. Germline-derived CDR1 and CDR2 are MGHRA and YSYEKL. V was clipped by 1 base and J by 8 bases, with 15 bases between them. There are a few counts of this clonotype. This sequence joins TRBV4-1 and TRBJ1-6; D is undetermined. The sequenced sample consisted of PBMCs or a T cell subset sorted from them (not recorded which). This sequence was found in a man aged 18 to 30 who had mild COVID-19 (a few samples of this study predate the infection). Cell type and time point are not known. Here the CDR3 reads CASSQAYLDFYSPLHF. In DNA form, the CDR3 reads TGCGCCAGCAGCCAAGCCTACCTAGACTTCTATTCACCCCTCCACTTT.